Presented here are 18 T cell receptor beta chains from one specimen sequenced in a study of blood T cells in healthy people across ages. A second PCR, run for about 7 to 11 cycles, used a sample-barcoded 5' primer plus a J-beta primer mix. TCRdb recomputed calls from the 5' RACE reads with MiXCR, one row per CDR3 protein. The sample lists 1.5 million to 2 million distinct CDR3 sequences, just under 50% seen once, with about 2.1% in the top ten. The sample comprised blood. These receptors were obtained from a middle-aged woman in good health.

The chain is built from TRBV20-1 and TRBJ2-5, with D unclear. CDR3 length equals 12 residues. V lost 3 bases to trimming and J lost 5 bases, with 10 bases between them. CDR1 is DFQATT and CDR2 is SNEGSKA in the germline V gene (reference sequence). The CDR3 DNA reads TGCAGTGCTAGGAAGATGGAGGAGACCCAGTACTTC. Translating gives CSARKMEETQYF.

The chain carries TRBV7-9 and TRBJ2-3; either TRBD1 or TRBD2 may supply D (5 bases each). The V end was cut by 5 bases, the J end by 1 base, with 19 bases between. Per germline, CDR1 SEHNR and CDR2 FQNEAQ (reference sequence). CDR3 size: 17 residues. The DNA of the CDR3 is TGTGCCAGCAGCCCCCCGGACCGGGGCTCTGGCACAGATACGCAGTATTTT. Translating it yields CASSPPDRGSGTDTQYF.

The chain's CDR3 is CASSYGDRGTSTDTQYF. CDR3 DNA: TGTGCCAGCAGCTACGGCGACAGGGGAACTAGCACAGATACGCAGTATTTT. This sequence joins TRBV7-3 and TRBJ2-3; 8 bases fit TRBD1. Germline-derived CDR1 and CDR2 are SGHTA and FQGTGA. With V trimmed by 4 bases and J by 0 bases, 9 bases remained unmatched. The CDR3 has 17 amino acids.

DNA for the CDR3: TGTGCCAGCAAAGGTCTATTTTATTCACCCCTCCACTTT. Protein product: CASKGLFYSPLHF. The genes are TRBV28 and TRBJ1-6; unclear D gene. The CDR3 spans 13 residues. CDR1 MDHEN and CDR2 SYDVKM come from the germline V gene. V gave up 7 bases and J gave up 8 bases, with 12 bases separating them.

This chain uses TRBV27 with TRBJ1-4; no definite D call. Germline-derived CDR1 and CDR2 are MNHEY and SMNVEV (reference sequence). This CDR3 spans 17 amino acids. Trimming removed 0 bases at V and 0 bases at J, with 11 bases between. The CDR3 nucleotides read TGTGCCAGCAGTTTATCGCAGACCTTTGCAACTAATGAAAAACTGTTTTTT. This encodes CASSLSQTFATNEKLFF.

This clonotype was found a few times. For the CDR3, the DNA is TGTGCCACCAAAAGAGGGACAGGGAGCCTGGTGGGTGACGAGCAGTACTTC. Translated, it gives CATKRGTGSLVGDEQYF. The chain recombines TRBV6-1 with TRBJ2-5, with 9 bases matching TRBD1. The J call may be incorrect, as the DNA end agrees better with TRBJ2-7. This CDR3 is built from 17 residues. Germline V lookup: CDR1 MNHNS, CDR2 SASEGT.

This clonotype was seen a single time. CDR3 amino acids: CASSAAGSLDEQYF. In DNA form, the CDR3 reads TGCGCCAGCAGTGCGGCAGGGTCGTTGGACGAGCAGTACTTC. This chain connects TRBV10-1 to TRBJ2-7; the D gene is possibly TRBD1 (5 bases). Trimming took off 4 bases at V and 5 bases at J, with 15 bases between the two ends. Germline-derived CDR1 and CDR2 are WNHNN and SYGVQD (reference sequence). The CDR3 runs 14 residues.

This chain connects TRBV12-3 or TRBV12-4 to TRBJ2-7; 10 nucleotides align to TRBD1. The CDR3 runs 17 residues. V was clipped by 0 bases and J by 3 bases; unmatched bases: 8. The CDR3 sequence: CASSLAWRGTGVYEQYF. CDR3 coding DNA: TGTGCCAGCAGTTTAGCCTGGAGGGGGACAGGGGTCTACGAGCAGTACTTC.

Only one count was recorded for this clonotype. V and J are TRBV3-1 and TRBJ2-1, with 9 bases lining up with TRBD2. With V trimmed by 1 base and J by 8 bases, 18 bases remained unmatched. The CDR3 runs 19 residues. Germline V gene data show CDR1 as LGHDT and CDR2 as YNNKEL (reference sequence). In DNA, the CDR3 is TGTGCCAGCAGCCAAGGGGGGCGTTGGCTAGCGGGGATACAATATGAGCAGTTCTTC. Translated: CASSQGGRWLAGIQYEQFF.

There are a few counts of this clonotype. V gene TRBV11-1 combines with J gene TRBJ2-7; D unclear. The CDR3 has 13 residues. Trimming removed 4 bases at V and 5 bases at J, with 12 bases between. Germline lookup yields CDR1 SGHAT and CDR2 FQDESV (reference sequence). CDR3 nucleotide sequence: TGTGCCAGCAGCTCCTCAGGCTTTGACGAGCAGTACTTC. It yields the protein CASSSSGFDEQYF.

This rearrangement joins TRBV12-3 or TRBV12-4 to TRBJ1-2; D uncertain. This CDR3 is built from 15 residues. Trimming cost V 7 bases and J 4 bases, with 19 bases left between them. Here the CDR3 reads CASKGRTEKTYGYTF. The CDR3 DNA sequence: TGTGCCAGCAAGGGTAGAACCGAAAAGACCTATGGCTACACCTTC.

The chain links TRBV12-3 or TRBV12-4 to TRBJ1-1, with a weak D call TRBD1 (6 bases). With 8 bases removed from V and 3 bases from J, the gap between germline ends came to 13 bases. There are 13 residues in the CDR3. In DNA, the CDR3 is TGTGCCAGCGGCGGGGGCCGTTACACTGAAGCTTTCTTT. Encoded protein: CASGGGRYTEAFF.

This clonotype was detected a few times. This chain connects TRBV13 to TRBJ2-7; D may be TRBD1 or TRBD2 (5 bases each). The ends were cut back, 1 base at V and 5 bases at J, with 12 bases in the middle. Looked up from germline, CDR1 is PRHDT and CDR2 is FYEKMQ (reference sequence). The CDR3 runs to 14 residues. CDR3 nucleotide sequence: TGTGCCAGCAGCTTAGCTGGGGGTAGCCACGAGCAGTACTTC. Translation: CASSLAGGSHEQYF.

This rearrangement joins TRBV7-3 to TRBJ2-1; 10 bases agree with TRBD2. The CDR3 totals 15 residues. Germline values: CDR1 SGHTA, CDR2 FQGTGA. J was trimmed by 2 bases and V by 6 bases; bases with no gene match: 4. The DNA of the CDR3 is TGTGCCAGCAGGGAGAGCGGGGGGGCCTACAATGAGCAGTTCTTC. Amino acid sequence: CASRESGGAYNEQFF.

V is TRBV20-1 and J is TRBJ1-6; 8 nucleotides align to TRBD1. Per germline, CDR1 DFQATT and CDR2 SNEGSKA (reference sequence). This CDR3 region has 15 residues. Trimming cost V 6 bases and J 0 bases; bases outside gene matches: 4. The CDR3 region has the DNA TGCAGTGCCCGGACAGGGACCTCCTATAATTCACCCCTCCACTTT. Protein: CSARTGTSYNSPLHF.

This clonotype was observed a handful of times. The gene calls are TRBV4-1 and TRBJ2-7, with 10 bases matching TRBD2. Losses at the gene ends were 4 bases for V and 3 bases for J; bases not matched to a gene: 6. The length of the CDR3 is 15 residues. Germline V gene data show CDR1 as MGHRA and CDR2 as YSYEKL. Here the CDR3 DNA reads TGCGCCAGCAGCCTACTAGCGGGGAAGGTCTACGAGCAGTACTTC. Translating gives CASSLLAGKVYEQYF.

Many counts were recorded for this clonotype. One end of the junction is discordant with germline, which a read error may explain. The chain links TRBV3-1 to TRBJ1-2; D is undetermined. CDR1 is LGHDT, CDR2 YNNKEL, per germline (reference sequence). The CDR3 covers 13 residues. This CDR3 is CASSQDSSYGYTF. In DNA form, the CDR3 reads TGCGCCAGCAGCCAAGATTCAAGCTATGGCTACACCTTC.

The rearrangement uses TRBV5-1 and TRBJ1-1; no firm D call. Trimming left V 1 base short and J 1 base short, with 8 bases between. The CDR3 loop spans 14 amino acids. CDR1 is SGHRS and CDR2 is YFSETQ in the germline V gene. CDR3 sequence: CASSLNPANTEAFF. The CDR3 DNA reads as TGCGCCAGCAGCTTGAACCCGGCGAACACTGAAGCTTTCTTT.